The 30 T cell receptor beta chains below come from one sample, sequenced in a study of T cell changes during pregnancy in multiple sclerosis. The protocol was immunoSEQ multiplex PCR, while the TCRdb copy is restricted to in-frame clones and leaves out a portion. The sample comprises under 40,000 clones, roughly 90% of which are singletons, and 4% to 5% rests with the top ten. This specimen was peripheral blood, taken in the second trimester of pregnancy. The receptors shown here come from a female donor in good health, enrolled as a control in a pregnancy study.

The rearrangement links TRBV6-1 to TRBJ1-1; D call uncertain. Germline lookup yields CDR1 MNHNS and CDR2 SASEGT. The CDR3 is 14 residues long. Trimming pared 1 base from V and 0 bases from J, leaving 6 bases between. The CDR3 bases are TGTGCCAGCAGTGAAGGGCAGATGAACACTGAAGCTTTCTTT. As protein: CASSEGQMNTEAFF.

V usage is TRBV6-1 and J usage is TRBJ2-1; D may be TRBD2 (5 bases). Trimming removed 4 bases from V and 4 bases from J, with 23 bases in between. The CDR3 totals 18 residues. Germline values: CDR1 MNHNS, CDR2 SASEGT. The CDR3 spells CASSGPSFERRTYNEQFF. The CDR3 region has the DNA TGTGCCAGCAGTGGCCCCTCTTTCGAGCGGAGAACTTACAATGAGCAGTTCTTC.

The V gene is TRBV7-2, the J gene TRBJ2-1; 8 nucleotides line up with TRBD1. Losses at the gene ends were 0 bases for V and 6 bases for J; bases not matched to a gene: 7. The CDR3 has 16 residues. Per germline, CDR1 SGHTA and CDR2 FQGNSA. CDR3 in DNA: TGTGCCAGCAGCTTAGCCTTAGACAGGGGAGGCAATGAGCAGTTCTTC. Protein product: CASSLALDRGGNEQFF.

The chain recombines TRBV5-1 with TRBJ2-7, with no clear D. The V and J ends lost 0 bases and 7 bases respectively, with 14 bases between them. Germline CDR1 and CDR2: SGHRS and YFSETQ. The CDR3 spans 14 residues. The CDR3 spells CASSLVVNPREQYF. The CDR3 DNA reads TGCGCCAGCAGCTTGGTTGTGAACCCACGGGAGCAGTACTTC. Using reference TRBV5-1 and TRBJ2-7 for the parts outside the CDR3, the full variable domain is KAGVTQTPRYLIKTRGQQVTLSCSPISGHRSVSWYQQTPGQGLQFLFEYFSETQRNKGNFPGRFSGRQFSNSRSEMNVSTLELGDSALYLCASSLVVNPREQYFGPGTRLTVT.

The chain uses TRBV11-3 and TRBJ2-3, with a possible D match to TRBD1 (6 bases). Between the trimmed V and J ends, which lost 2 bases and 10 bases, there was a span of 13 bases. Germline V gives CDR1 SGHNT, CDR2 YENEEA. The CDR3 is 13 amino acids. The DNA of the CDR3 is TGTGCCAGCAGCTTAACAGGGCCTGGTGCGCAGTATTTT. Its translation is CASSLTGPGAQYF.

This chain joins TRBV18 and TRBJ2-7, with 15 positions matching TRBD2. The V gene's germline CDR1 is KGHSH and CDR2 LQKENI. Germline trimming cut 6 bases from V and 11 bases from J; bases unmatched to any gene: 5. This CDR3 comprises 13 residues. Here the CDR3 DNA reads TGTGCCAGCTCCGGACTAGCGGGAGGGCCGGAGTACTTC. Translation gives CASSGLAGGPEYF.

The chain recombines TRBV19 with TRBJ2-7; tentatively, D is TRBD1 (5 bases). Trimming took off 5 bases at V and 2 bases at J, with 13 bases between the two ends. In germline, CDR1 is LNHDA, CDR2 SQIVND (reference sequence). The CDR3 sequence is 14 residues long. DNA for the CDR3: TGTGCCAGTAGTGCAAGGGGTAGGACCTACGAGCAGTACTTC. Its protein product is CASSARGRTYEQYF.

The genes are TRBV6-5 and TRBJ2-5; 8 nucleotides line up with TRBD1. V shed 6 bases, J shed 3 bases, and the junction held 3 bases outside the gene matches. The CDR3 runs 13 residues. Germline CDR1 MNHEY, CDR2 SVGAGI. CDR3 DNA: TGTGCCAGCAGCCCGGGACAGGAAGAGACCCAGTACTTC. It yields the protein CASSPGQEETQYF.

The chain has TRBV11-2 and TRBJ1-1; D is perhaps TRBD1 (5 bases). Per germline, CDR1 SGHAT and CDR2 FQNNGV. The V end was cut by 0 bases, the J end by 7 bases, with 15 bases between. The CDR3 covers 15 residues. The CDR3 DNA reads TGTGCCAGCAGCTTAGATGCAGGGTCGATACGTGAAGCTTTCTTT. Amino acid sequence: CASSLDAGSIREAFF. The full variable domain, its missing parts supplied by reference TRBV11-2 and TRBJ1-1, is EAGVAQSPRYKIIEKRQSVAFWCNPISGHATLYWYQQILGQGPKLLIQFQNNGVVDDSQLPKDRFSAERLKGVDSTLKIQPAKLEDSAVYLCASSLDAGSIREAFFGQGTRLTVV.

This clone came up once. The chain employs TRBV19 and TRBJ2-1; TRBD2 aligns across 7 bases. Germline-derived CDR1 and CDR2 are LNHDA and SQIVND (reference sequence). The CDR3 is made up of 15 amino acids. V was pared by 9 bases and J by 3 bases, with 11 bases of the junction left unmatched. Here the CDR3 reads CASLDPGTNYNEQFF. The CDR3 DNA sequence: TGTGCCAGCCTTGACCCCGGGACTAACTACAATGAGCAGTTCTTC.

This clone has just one count. The chain combines TRBV13 with TRBJ2-1; TRBD2 matches 16 bases. This CDR3 is built from 16 residues. CDR1 PRHDT and CDR2 FYEKMQ come from the germline V gene (reference sequence). V shed 1 base, J shed 10 bases, and the junction held 4 bases outside the gene matches. Here the CDR3 reads CASSLEGLAGGLEQFF. CDR3 coding DNA: TGTGCCAGCAGCTTAGAGGGACTAGCGGGGGGGCTGGAGCAGTTCTTC.

The gene calls are TRBV9 and TRBJ2-1, with TRBD2 matching 7 bases. V dropped 1 base and J dropped 9; count of bases not matched to a gene: 4. Germline V gene sequence: CDR1 SGDLS, CDR2 YYNGEE. The CDR3 length is 13 residues. The CDR3 protein is CASSVSGGIEQFF. CDR3 nucleotide sequence: TGTGCCAGCAGCGTATCGGGGGGAATTGAGCAGTTCTTC.

This clone has a single count. The chain employs TRBV21-1 and TRBJ2-7; the table assigns TRBD1, which was not confirmed against the DNA. TRBV21-1 is reported as a pseudogene. The CDR3 is 16 residues long. The CDR3 DNA reads as TGTGCCAGCAGCAAAGAGTGGGGGCAGGGGTTCAACGAGCAGTACTTC. It codes for CASSKEWGQGFNEQYF.

The chain joins TRBV25-1 to TRBJ1-3; 7 nucleotides line up with TRBD1. J gave up 6 bases and V 5 bases, and 13 bases lay outside the gene matches. Germline V lookup: CDR1 MGHDK, CDR2 SYGVNS. This CDR3 is built from 16 residues. CDR3 sequence (DNA): TGTGCCAGCAGTAGATTGGAGACAGGGCTAAAAAACACCATATATTTT. Amino acids: CASSRLETGLKNTIYF.

CDR3 amino acids: CASSPTGGESETQYF. CDR3 nucleotide sequence: TGTGCCAGCAGCCCCACTGGCGGGGAGTCAGAGACCCAGTACTTC. The rearrangement links TRBV7-7 to TRBJ2-5, with D possibly being TRBD2 (6 bases). This CDR3 has 15 residues. Germline CDR1 reads SSHAT; CDR2 reads FNYEAQ (reference sequence). The V end was cut by 5 bases, the J end by 4 bases, with 17 bases between. Looking up the rest from reference TRBV7-7 and TRBJ2-5 gives the full variable domain: GAGVSQSPRYKVTKRGQDVTLRCDPISSHATLYWYQQALGQGPEFLTYFNYEAQPDKSGLPSDRFSAERPEGSISTLTIQRTEQRDSAMYRCASSPTGGESETQYFGPGTRLLVL.

The chain couples TRBV7-2 to TRBJ1-5; D may be TRBD1 (5 bases). CDR1 SGHTA and CDR2 FQGNSA come from the germline V gene. The V end lost 1 base, the J end lost 0 bases, and 10 bases lay between the germline ends. The CDR3 contains 16 residues. In DNA, the CDR3 is TGTGCCAGCAGCTTAGACGGGACTAATAGCAATCAGCCCCAGCATTTT. Its translation: CASSLDGTNSNQPQHF.

In its sample, this clone was seen a few times. The chain is built from TRBV6-1 and TRBJ2-1; 7 positions agree with TRBD2. Germline loops: CDR1 MNHNS, CDR2 SASEGT. Losses at the gene ends were 8 bases for V and 5 bases for J; bases not matched to a gene: 12. This CDR3 spans 15 amino acids. In nucleotides, the CDR3 is TGTGCCAGCGGACATAGGCCCGGGGGGAACAATGAGCAGTTCTTC. It specifies CASGHRPGGNNEQFF.

The chain carries TRBV27 and TRBJ2-7, with 7 bases aligning to TRBD1. The CDR3 contains 14 residues. CDR1 is MNHEY and CDR2 is SMNVEV in the germline V gene (reference sequence). V shed 0 bases, J shed 3 bases, and the junction held 2 bases outside the gene matches. CDR3 protein: CASSLSTGNYEQYF. Written as DNA, the CDR3 is TGTGCCAGCAGTTTATCGACAGGGAACTACGAGCAGTACTTC.

The chain employs TRBV19 and TRBJ2-2; a weak D match, TRBD1 (6 bases). The CDR3 runs 17 residues. Germline V gene data show CDR1 as LNHDA and CDR2 as SQIVND (reference sequence). Trimming removed 0 bases from V and 5 bases from J, with 16 bases in between. The CDR3, as DNA: TGTGCCAGTAGTATAGATTGGGAACAGGGTCGTACCGGGGAGCTGTTTTTT. This translates into CASSIDWEQGRTGELFF.

The chain employs TRBV5-1 and TRBJ1-6, with D possibly being TRBD1 (5 bases). Germline loops: CDR1 SGHRS, CDR2 YFSETQ. There are 13 residues in the CDR3. V shed 10 bases and J shed 6 bases, with 14 bases lying between them. The CDR3 nucleotides read TGCGCCCCCCGGCCAGGGATTAATTCACCCCTCCACTTT. Residues: CAPRPGINSPLHF.

The chain joins TRBV6-1 to TRBJ2-3; tentatively, D is TRBD1 (6 bases). The CDR3 is 14 residues long. V dropped 6 bases and J dropped 0 bases, with 10 bases sitting between them. CDR1 and CDR2 (germline): MNHNS, SASEGT. The DNA of the CDR3 is TGTGCCAGCAGATCCGGGACAAGCACAGATACGCAGTATTTT. This gives the protein CASRSGTSTDTQYF.

This clone appeared a single time. The chain combines TRBV7-9 with TRBJ2-7; tentatively, D is TRBD2 (5 bases). V was cut by 8 bases and J by 1 base, with 12 bases left in between. The CDR3 spans 13 residues. Germline V gene lookup returns CDR1 SEHNR and CDR2 FQNEAQ (reference sequence). The DNA of the CDR3 is TGTGCCAGCCTATTGGACTCTTCCTACGAGCAGTACTTC. As protein: CASLLDSSYEQYF.

This clone is medium-sized. The chain is built from TRBV9 and TRBJ2-1; 8 positions match TRBD2. CDR1 is SGDLS and CDR2 is YYNGEE in the germline V gene. CDR3 size: 16 residues. With V trimmed by 4 bases and J by 5 bases, 11 bases remained unmatched. The CDR3 is CASSITLQRGNNEQFF. The CDR3 nucleotides are TGTGCCAGCAGCATTACCCTCCAGCGGGGGAACAATGAGCAGTTCTTC.

The rearrangement joins TRBV21-1 to TRBJ2-1; the table's TRBD2 call for D was not verified on the DNA. TRBV21-1 is a pseudogene segment. The CDR3 is made up of 17 amino acids. CDR3 in amino acids: CASTPAGSHLRYNEQFF. The CDR3 DNA follows: TGTGCCAGCACTCCAGCGGGCAGCCATCTCAGATACAATGAGCAGTTCTTC.

The gene calls are TRBV9 and TRBJ2-7; TRBD1 might be the D (5 bases). CDR3 length: 16 residues. CDR1 and CDR2 (germline): SGDLS, YYNGEE. V dropped 0 bases and J dropped 3 bases, with 16 bases sitting between them. CDR3 sequence (DNA): TGTGCCAGCAGCGTAGCTAGTACAGGCCAACTCTACGAGCAGTACTTC. Its protein is CASSVASTGQLYEQYF.

Written as DNA, the CDR3 is TGCGCCAGCAGCCAACCGGGACTCCCCTACCACGAGCAGTACTTC. The encoded protein is CASSQPGLPYHEQYF. The chain has TRBV4-1 and TRBJ2-7; D may be TRBD2 (6 bases). CDR3 size: 15 residues. Germline assignment: CDR1 MGHRA and CDR2 YSYEKL. V lost 2 bases to trimming and J lost 5 bases, with 16 bases between them.

This clone was recorded once. The chain joins TRBV4-2 to TRBJ2-1; TRBD2 aligns across 10 bases. This CDR3 has 16 amino acids. V lost 2 bases and J lost 4; bases outside the gene matches: 5. Germline V CDR1 and CDR2: LGHNA, YNFKEQ. DNA of the CDR3: TGTGCCAGCAGCCAATCCGGACTAGCGGAATACAATGAGCAGTTCTTC. The encoded protein is CASSQSGLAEYNEQFF.

The J gene is TRBJ2-5, the V gene TRBV4-2, with a weak D call TRBD2 (7 bases). The germline CDR1 and CDR2 sequences are LGHNA and YNFKEQ. CDR3 size: 17 residues. The V gene lost 0 bases and the J gene lost 2 bases, with 16 bases spanning the gap. The CDR3, as DNA: TGTGCCAGCAGCCAAGATCCCGCTAGGGGGGGACAAGAGACCCAGTACTTC. It codes for CASSQDPARGGQETQYF.

This chain uses TRBV7-2 with TRBJ1-2; weak D call: TRBD1 (5 bases). The V and J ends lost 5 bases and 2 bases respectively, with 15 bases between them. CDR1 is SGHTA, CDR2 FQGNSA, per germline. The CDR3 is 15 amino acids. CDR3 residues: CASSPSGYRNYGYTF. DNA for the CDR3: TGTGCCAGCAGCCCAAGTGGATACAGGAACTATGGCTACACCTTC.

The chain joins TRBV7-8 to TRBJ1-4; TRBD1 agrees at 7 bases. Germline CDR1 is SGHVS and CDR2 is FQNEAQ. CDR3 length equals 15 residues. V lost 5 bases and J lost 5; bases outside the gene matches: 8. CDR3 DNA sequence: TGTGCCAGCAGCGCCCCCGGGACAGTCAATGAAAAACTGTTTTTT. Amino acids: CASSAPGTVNEKLFF.